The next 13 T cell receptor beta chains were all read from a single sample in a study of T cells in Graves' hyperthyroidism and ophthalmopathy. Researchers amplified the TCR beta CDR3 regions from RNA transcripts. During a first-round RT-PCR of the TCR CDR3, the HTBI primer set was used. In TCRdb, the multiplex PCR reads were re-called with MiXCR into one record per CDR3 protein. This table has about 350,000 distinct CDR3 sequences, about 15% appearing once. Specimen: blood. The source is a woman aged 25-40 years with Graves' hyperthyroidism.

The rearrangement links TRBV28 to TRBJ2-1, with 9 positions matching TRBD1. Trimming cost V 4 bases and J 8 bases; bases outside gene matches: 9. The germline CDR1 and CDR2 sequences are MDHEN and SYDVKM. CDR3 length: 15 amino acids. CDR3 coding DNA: TGTGCCAGCAGTTACCAACAGACAGGGGGGGATGAGCAGTTCTTC. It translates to CASSYQQTGGDEQFF.

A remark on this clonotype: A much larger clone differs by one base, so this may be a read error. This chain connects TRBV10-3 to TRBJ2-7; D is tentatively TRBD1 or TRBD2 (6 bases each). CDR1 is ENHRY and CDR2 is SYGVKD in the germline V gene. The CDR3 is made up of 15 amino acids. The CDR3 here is CATSERGEKTYEQYF. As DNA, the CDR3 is TGTGCCACCAGTGAGAGGGGGGAGAAAACCTACGAGCAGTACTTC.

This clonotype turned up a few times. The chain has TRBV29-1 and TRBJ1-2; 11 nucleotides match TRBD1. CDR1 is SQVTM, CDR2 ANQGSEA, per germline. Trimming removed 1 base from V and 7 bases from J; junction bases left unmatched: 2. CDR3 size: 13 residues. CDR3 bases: TGCAGCGTTGAAGGAGGACAGGGGGCTGGCTACACCTTC. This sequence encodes CSVEGGQGAGYTF.

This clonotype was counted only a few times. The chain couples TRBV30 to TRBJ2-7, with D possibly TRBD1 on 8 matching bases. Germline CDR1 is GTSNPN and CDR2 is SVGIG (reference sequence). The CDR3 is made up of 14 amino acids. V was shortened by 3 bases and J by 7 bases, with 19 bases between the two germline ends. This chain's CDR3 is CAWSPLTQGGEQYF. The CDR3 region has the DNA TGTGCCTGGAGCCCATTAACACAGGGGGGGGAGCAGTACTTC.

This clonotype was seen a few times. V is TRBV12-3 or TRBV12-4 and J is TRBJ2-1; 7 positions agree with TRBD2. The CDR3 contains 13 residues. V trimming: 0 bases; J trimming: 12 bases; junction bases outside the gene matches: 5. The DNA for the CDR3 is TGTGCCAGCAGTTTAGCGCAGGGCGGGAGGCAGTTCTTC. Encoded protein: CASSLAQGGRQFF.

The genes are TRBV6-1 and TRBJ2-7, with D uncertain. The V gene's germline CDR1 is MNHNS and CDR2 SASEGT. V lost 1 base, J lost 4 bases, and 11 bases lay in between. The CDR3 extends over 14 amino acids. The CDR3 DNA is TGTGCCAGCAGTGAAGTGGTGGCAGGATACGAGCAGTACTTC. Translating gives CASSEVVAGYEQYF.

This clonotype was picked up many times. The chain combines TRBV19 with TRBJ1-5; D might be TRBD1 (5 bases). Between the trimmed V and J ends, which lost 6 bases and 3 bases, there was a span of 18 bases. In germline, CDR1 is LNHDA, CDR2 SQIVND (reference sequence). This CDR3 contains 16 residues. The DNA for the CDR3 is TGTGCCAGTAGCCCCCCAGGTAAAGGGGACAATCAGCCCCAGCATTTT. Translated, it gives CASSPPGKGDNQPQHF.

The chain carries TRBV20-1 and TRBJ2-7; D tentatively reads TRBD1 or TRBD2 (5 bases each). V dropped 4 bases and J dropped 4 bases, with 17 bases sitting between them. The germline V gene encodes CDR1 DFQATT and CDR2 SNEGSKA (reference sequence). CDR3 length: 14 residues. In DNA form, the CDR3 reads TGCAGTGCTATCGGGGCCCCCGGCCCATACGAGCAGTACTTC. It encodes CSAIGAPGPYEQYF.

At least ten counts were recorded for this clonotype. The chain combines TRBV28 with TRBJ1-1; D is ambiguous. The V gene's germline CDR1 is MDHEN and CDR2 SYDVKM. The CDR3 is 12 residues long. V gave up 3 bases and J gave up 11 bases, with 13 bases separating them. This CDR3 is CASSFEQKKAFF. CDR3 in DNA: TGTGCCAGCAGTTTCGAACAGAAGAAGGCTTTCTTT.

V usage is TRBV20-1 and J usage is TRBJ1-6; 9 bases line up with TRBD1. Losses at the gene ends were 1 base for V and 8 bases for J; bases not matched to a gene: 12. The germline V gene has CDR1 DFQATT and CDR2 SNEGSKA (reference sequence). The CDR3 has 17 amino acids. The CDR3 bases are TGCAGTGCTAGAGCCAAACCCACCCGGGACAGGGATTCACCCCTCCACTTT. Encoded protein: CSARAKPTRDRDSPLHF.

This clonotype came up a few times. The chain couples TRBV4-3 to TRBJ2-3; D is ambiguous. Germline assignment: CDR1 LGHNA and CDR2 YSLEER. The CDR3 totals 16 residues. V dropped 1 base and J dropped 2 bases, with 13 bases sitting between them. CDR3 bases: TGCGCCAGCAGCCAAGGAAGGGCGGCACCCACAGATACGCAGTATTTT. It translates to CASSQGRAAPTDTQYF.

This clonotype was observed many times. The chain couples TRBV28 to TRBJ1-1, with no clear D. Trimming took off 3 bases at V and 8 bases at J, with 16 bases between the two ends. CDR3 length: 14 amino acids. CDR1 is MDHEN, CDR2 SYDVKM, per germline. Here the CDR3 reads CASSLARPRAEAFF. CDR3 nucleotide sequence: TGTGCCAGCAGTTTGGCGCGCCCACGGGCGGAAGCTTTCTTT.

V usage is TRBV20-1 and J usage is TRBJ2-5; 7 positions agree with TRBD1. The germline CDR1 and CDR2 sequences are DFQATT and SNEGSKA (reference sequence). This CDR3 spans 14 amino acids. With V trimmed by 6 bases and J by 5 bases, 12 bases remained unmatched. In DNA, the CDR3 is TGCAGTGCCGAAATAGGGGGCCGGAGGGAGACCCAGTACTTC. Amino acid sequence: CSAEIGGRRETQYF.